The present T cell receptor beta chain was sequenced within a study of shared clonotypes between healthy human individuals. Assay: immunoSEQ multiplex PCR; the TCRdb copy retains only in-frame clones and omits some. The data contain around 1.1 million clones, roughly 80% of them singletons. The CDR3 is 15 amino acids. Germline CDR1 and CDR2: SGDLS and YYNGEE. Unmatched junction bases numbered 8, after V lost 4 bases and J lost 2 bases. The chain uses TRBV9 and TRBJ1-1; 7 bases match TRBD1. The sample consisted of memory CD4+ T cells from PBMCs. The subset here: CD45RA-negative fraction. This sequence originates from a man aged 18 to 30 in good health. Some clones in this sample may be carry-over from other donors' samples. CDR3 region: CASSPGDRSNTEAFF. The CDR3 DNA sequence: TGTGCCAGCAGCCCTGGGGACAGATCAAACACTGAAGCTTTCTTT.